The clone carrying this T cell receptor beta chain was counted only a few times. The data originate from a study of T cells after yellow fever vaccination. The CDR3 loop spans 14 amino acids. The V gene lost 0 bases and the J gene lost 4 bases, with 12 bases spanning the gap. CDR1 is DFQATT, CDR2 SNEGSKA, per germline (reference sequence). TCRdb itself ran the 5' RACE reads through MiXCR, one entry per CDR3 protein. The sample records a few hundred thousand distinct CDR3 sequences, 8.5% to 10% being singletons. The sequence was obtained from a man aged 18 to 29 who received the YFV17D yellow fever vaccine. The material sequenced was CD4+ T cells sorted from PBMCs, taken 5 days after the yellow fever booster vaccination. J is TRBJ1-2 and V is TRBV20-1; the D gene is possibly TRBD1 (5 bases). The CDR3 region is CSARDPGDGYGYTF. The CDR3 nucleotides are TGCAGTGCTAGAGACCCCGGGGACGGCTATGGCTACACCTTC.